This T cell receptor beta chain was identified in a study of CD8 T cells in Susac syndrome. The authors reverse transcribed about 0.5 to 1 ug RNA with random hexamers. TCRdb passed the immunoSEQ multiplex PCR reads through MiXCR, listing each CDR3 protein once. Of about 300,000 distinct CDR3 sequences in the sample, over 75% were seen once. Looked up from germline, CDR1 is SQVTM and CDR2 is ANQGSEA. This CDR3 has 17 amino acids. V dropped 0 bases and J dropped 1; count of bases not matched to a gene: 11. Sequencing of TCR beta covered CD8+ and CD4+ T cells obtained from blood. The receptor's source is a human donor with multiple sclerosis. Sequencing was done on a sample of CD8+ T cells from PBMCs. V is TRBV29-1 and J is TRBJ2-7; 8 bases map to TRBD2. The CDR3 DNA reads as TGCAGCGTTGAAGAGCCCCCCTTAGCGGGGACATCCTACGAGCAGTACTTC. This encodes CSVEEPPLAGTSYEQYF.